Below, 8 T cell receptor beta chains from the same sample are listed, as sequenced in a study of CD8+CD57+ T cells in acquired aplastic anemia. Genomic DNA provided the template from which TCR beta VDJ and CDR3 profiles were obtained. TCRdb analysed the reads with MiXCR anew, one entry per CDR3 protein. The table lists hundreds of thousands of distinct CDR3 sequences, 65% to 80% of them singletons. The sequencing input was sorted CD4+, CD8+, or CD8+CD57+ T cells (not recorded which) from PBMCs. All receptors come from a human donor in good health, serving as a control.

This clonotype appeared many times. The J gene is TRBJ1-5, the V gene TRBV20-1; 7 bases are shared with TRBD1. J gave up 7 bases and V 3 bases, and 3 bases lay outside the gene matches. Germline values: CDR1 DFQATT, CDR2 SNEGSKA (reference sequence). The CDR3 is 12 amino acids. CDR3 bases: TGCAGTGCTAGTAGGGGGCAACAGCCCCAGCATTTT. It specifies CSASRGQQPQHF.

For this clonotype: With a much larger clone just one base away, this may be a read error. The chain has TRBV20-1 and TRBJ2-2; 7 nucleotides align to TRBD2. Trimming took 0 bases from V and 2 from J; bases not matched to a gene: 15. CDR3 size: 19 residues. The V gene's germline CDR1 is DFQATT and CDR2 SNEGSKA (reference sequence). CDR3 region: CSARELGGGLSGNTGELFF. The CDR3 bases are TGCAGTGCTAGAGAATTGGGCGGGGGACTATCGGGAAACACCGGGGAGCTGTTTTTT.

In its sample, this clonotype was seen once. The DNA is left out, because the CDR3 cannot be placed on it with certainty; the CDR3 is given as TCRdb lists it. The rearrangement joins TRBV25-1 to TRBJ1-2; the listed D gene, TRBD1, was not tested against the DNA. Ends included, the CDR3 has 24 residues. From germline, CDR1 is MGHDK and CDR2 SYGVNS. This CDR3 reads CASSIYLCSVEDPHSTGSDYGYTF.

This clonotype was found once. Relative to the germline gene, one junction end is altered; a read error may explain this. V and J are TRBV7-2 and TRBJ2-7, with no clear D. Germline V gene sequence: CDR1 SGHTA, CDR2 FQGNSA. This CDR3 region has 14 residues. The CDR3 DNA reads TGTGCCAGCAGCCCGGCGATTCGGGCGTCCGGAAACACCTTC. Protein product: CASSPAIRASGNTF.

Comment on this clonotype: Germline is not matched at one junction end, which may reflect a read error. The gene calls are TRBV7-8 and TRBJ2-7; 7 bases match TRBD1. The CDR3 is made up of 13 amino acids. Germline V gene lookup returns CDR1 SGHVS and CDR2 FQNEAQ. CDR3 in amino acids: CASSSGQGVGQCF. The CDR3 DNA is TGTGCCAGCAGCTCTGGCCAGGGGGTAGGGCAGTGCTTC.

In the case of this clonotype: Because the CDR3 is missing its conserved closing phenylalanine or tryptophan, this is likely a read error. The genes are TRBV15 and TRBJ2-7; D remains unclear. Trimming took 11 bases from V and 2 from J, leaving 13 bases between them. Germline CDR1 reads LNHNV; CDR2 reads YYDKDF (reference sequence). This CDR3 is built from 12 residues. CDR3 protein: CAGIPRAYEQYS. CDR3 in DNA: TGTGCCGGGATCCCCCGCGCCTACGAGCAGTACTCC.

In its sample, this clonotype was seen once. This may be a read error: a much more frequent sequence differs by one nucleotide. This chain uses TRBV7-2 with TRBJ1-1; D gene unclear. This CDR3 comprises 13 residues. Germline V gives CDR1 SGHTA, CDR2 FQGNSA. V was shortened by 6 bases and J by 3 bases, with 11 bases between the two germline ends. In DNA, the CDR3 is TGTGCCAGCAGACGAAGAAGGGACACTGAAGCTTTCTTT. This sequence encodes CASRRRRDTEAFF.

A word on this clonotype: The CDR3 ends on some other residue instead of the conserved phenylalanine or tryptophan, so this is likely a read error. No DNA is shown, since the ends of the CDR3 on it are uncertain; the CDR3 is the one TCRdb lists. The chain links TRBV9 to TRBJ2-1; TRBD1 is the table's D call, not checked against the DNA. A total of 13 residues make up the CDR3, ends included. The germline V gene encodes CDR1 SGDLS and CDR2 YYNGEE. The CDR3 region is CASSGGGAAVLRV.